This T cell receptor beta chain appears in the sequencing data of a study of blood T cells in healthy people across ages. This clonotype was detected a few times. The antigen is not known. Sample-barcoded 5' priming and a J-beta primer mix drove a second PCR of about 6 to 12 cycles. Each CDR3 protein is one row after TCRdb ran MiXCR on the 5' RACE reads. The sample yields around 580,000 distinct CDR3 sequences, roughly 48% seen once. The study, taken as a whole, reports: Considered underestimates were the diversity estimates obtained from one million T cells. Per-million-T-cell TCR beta diversity fell roughly linearly with age.

Germline V lookup: CDR1 DFQATT, CDR2 SNEGSKA (reference sequence). This CDR3 spans 14 amino acids. V lost 4 bases, J lost 3 bases, and 7 bases stayed unmatched. Sequencing used blood. The clonotype originates from a man of 80 years or more in good health. The chain combines TRBV20-1 with TRBJ2-7, with 9 bases that match TRBD1. Written as DNA, the CDR3 is TGCAGTGCTACACAGGGGGCCGGGGGCTACGAGCAGTACTTC. Its translation is CSATQGAGGYEQYF.